These 4 T cell receptor beta chains were sequenced from one sample in a study of shared clonotypes between healthy human individuals. Method: immunoSEQ multiplex PCR; TCRdb's copy keeps in-frame clones and lacks some. In the table there are about 2.4 million clones, approximately 93% of which are singletons. The sample comprised naive CD4+ T cells from PBMCs. Subset specified: CD45RA+ positively selected. These TCRs come from a man younger than 35 in good health. Some clones in this sample may be carry-over from other donors' samples.

The rearrangement joins TRBV7-8 to TRBJ2-7, with TRBD2 as a possible D gene (5 bases). The CDR3 loop spans 13 amino acids. Germline V gene lookup returns CDR1 SGHVS and CDR2 FQNEAQ. The V end was cut by 0 bases, the J end by 6 bases, with 9 bases between. The CDR3 nucleotides read TGTGCCAGCAGCTTAGCGCGTGAGGGCGAGCAGTACTTC. As protein: CASSLAREGEQYF.

This chain joins TRBV28 and TRBJ2-1; D is possibly TRBD2 (5 bases). The CDR3 loop spans 16 amino acids. V lost 3 bases and J lost 5, with 17 bases in between. Germline V lookup: CDR1 MDHEN, CDR2 SYDVKM. CDR3 bases: TGTGCCAGCAGTTTGATGGGTCGGCGGGCCAACAATGAGCAGTTCTTC. Translation: CASSLMGRRANNEQFF.

This chain links TRBV7-3 with TRBJ2-1; D tentatively reads TRBD1 or TRBD2 (5 bases each). Trimming removed 5 bases from V and 0 bases from J, with 11 bases in between. The V gene's germline CDR1 is SGHTA and CDR2 FQGTGA. This CDR3 has 15 amino acids. The CDR3 sequence is CASSHSGSSYNEQFF. The CDR3 DNA sequence: TGTGCCAGCAGCCATTCAGGGAGCTCCTACAATGAGCAGTTCTTC.

For the CDR3, the DNA is TGTGCCAGTAACCGCTTACAGGGTCCCGGGCTCTATGGCTACACCTTC. This codes for CASNRLQGPGLYGYTF. The chain links TRBV19 to TRBJ1-2; D is possibly TRBD1 (6 bases). The V gene lost 7 bases and the J gene lost 4 bases, with 22 bases spanning the gap. The CDR3 consists of 16 residues. Germline loops: CDR1 LNHDA, CDR2 SQIVND (reference sequence).